This note documents a single T cell receptor beta chain sequence. This sample was taken from a study of blood T cell repertoires in COVID-19. Study-level background: Sites across the United States, Italy and Spain contributed samples from acute and convalescent COVID-19.

The V gene's germline CDR1 is LNHDA and CDR2 SQIVND (reference sequence). J lost 5 bases, V lost 6 bases, and 7 bases had no gene match. The CDR3 spans 15 residues. Original analysis: Estimation of nucleated cell counts relied on the amplification of reference gene primers. The table came from immunoSEQ multiplex PCR; TCRdb's copy has only in-frame clones and leaves some out. That table supplies the V and J calls and clone size; D and trimming were determined from the DNA. This sample yields fewer than 200,000 clones, of which about 86% are seen a single time; 7% to 10% belongs to the top ten. The clonotype originates from a middle-aged man with active or convalescent COVID-19. The J gene is TRBJ1-6, the V gene TRBV19; 7 bases map to TRBD1. Material for sequencing was peripheral blood. The CDR3 sequence is CASSVPGQNNSPLHF. CDR3 nucleotides: TGTGCCAGTAGCGTCCCGGGACAGAATAATTCACCCCTCCACTTT.